Listed here is a single T cell receptor beta chain. This specimen belongs to a study of shared T cell receptors in the human thymus. Repertoires were generated with immunoSEQ multiplex PCR, while TCRdb's copy carries only in-frame clones and drops some. The table shows 500,000 to 850,000 clones, with about 90% occurring only once. This sample was shared with a second study, whose subject was human thymus T cells. That work contributes: Resections obtained during corrective heart surgery supplied the thymus tissue. Gene usage (both V and J) appeared biased in thymic and blood repertoires. Related work found strong thymic repertoire overlap between unrelated individuals.

What was sequenced was thymocytes. The TCR comes from a boy younger than two with a congenital heart defect.

The CDR3 loop reads CASSVGDRGLGYTF. The DNA for the CDR3 is TGTGCCAGCAGCGTAGGGGACAGGGGGCTCGGCTACACCTTC. The rearrangement uses TRBV9 and TRBJ1-2; the match to TRBD1 covers 12 bases. With V trimmed by 0 bases and J by 8 bases, 2 bases remained unmatched. CDR1 is SGDLS and CDR2 is YYNGEE in the germline V gene. The CDR3 is 14 residues long.